The 12 T cell receptor beta chains below come from one sample, sequenced in a study of T cell responses to AZD1222 COVID-19 vaccine. Generated by immunoSEQ multiplex PCR, the TCRdb table keeps only in-frame clones and is missing some. Of fewer than 85,000 clones listed, under 95% are singletons. The source material was peripheral blood, sampled on day 0 of MenACWY control vaccination. These receptors were taken from an adult in good health.

The J gene is TRBJ2-5, the V gene TRBV29-1; 7 bases agree with TRBD1. V trimming: 4 bases; J trimming: 5 bases; junction bases outside the gene matches: 7. This CDR3 contains 13 residues. Germline assignment: CDR1 SQVTM and CDR2 ANQGSEA. The CDR3, as DNA: TGCAGCGTTGCGAGACAGGGCAAGGAGACCCAGTACTTC. Translating gives CSVARQGKETQYF. The full variable domain, completed using reference TRBV29-1 and TRBJ2-5, is SAVISQKPSRDICQRGTSLTIQCQVDSQVTMMFWYRQQPGQSLTLIATANQGSEATYESGFVIDKFPISRPNLTFSTLTVSNMSPEDSSIYLCSVARQGKETQYFGPGTRLLVL.

This rearrangement joins TRBV6-6 to TRBJ1-2; no firm D call. CDR1 is MNHNY, CDR2 SVGAGI, per germline (reference sequence). This CDR3 spans 12 amino acids. The V end lost 8 bases, the J end lost 4 bases, and 11 bases lay between the germline ends. The CDR3 DNA reads as TGTGCCAGCGCCCCCCAGACCTATGGCTACACCTTC. Translated: CASAPQTYGYTF.

The chain recombines TRBV5-4 with TRBJ2-7; TRBD1 might be the D (6 bases). CDR1 is SGHNT, CDR2 YYREEE, per germline (reference sequence). V lost 4 bases and J lost 6, with 14 bases in between. The CDR3 loop spans 13 amino acids. CDR3 sequence: CASSVQGILEQYF. CDR3 nucleotide sequence: TGTGCCAGCAGCGTACAGGGTATACTCGAGCAGTACTTC.

The chain links TRBV7-8 to TRBJ1-6; 7 nucleotides agree with TRBD1. The CDR3 loop spans 16 amino acids. Trimming took 5 bases from V and 7 from J; bases not matched to a gene: 11. Per germline, CDR1 SGHVS and CDR2 FQNEAQ. This CDR3 reads CASSTVRGQPNSPLHF. The CDR3 region has the DNA TGTGCCAGCAGCACAGTCCGGGGACAGCCGAATTCACCCCTCCACTTT.

V gene TRBV7-9 combines with J gene TRBJ2-3; 8 nucleotides agree with TRBD2. The CDR3 runs 15 residues. Germline lookup yields CDR1 SEHNR and CDR2 FQNEAQ (reference sequence). V lost 5 bases, J lost 2 bases, and 6 bases stayed unmatched. Here the CDR3 reads CASSRGGSATDTQYF. CDR3 DNA sequence: TGTGCCAGCAGCCGCGGGGGGTCTGCCACAGATACGCAGTATTTT.

The rearrangement joins TRBV7-3 to TRBJ2-1, with 10 bases fitting TRBD2. The CDR3 sequence is 16 residues long. From germline, CDR1 is SGHTA and CDR2 FQGTGA. V shed 4 bases and J 2 bases; nucleotides not matched to a gene: 5. The CDR3 bases are TGTGCCAGCAGCTCGACTAGCGGGTTTCCCTACAATGAGCAGTTCTTC. This gives the protein CASSSTSGFPYNEQFF.

The chain is built from TRBV19 and TRBJ2-4, with D unclear. The CDR3 contains 15 residues. Trimming took off 7 bases at V and 4 bases at J, with 17 bases between the two ends. The germline gives CDR1 LNHDA, CDR2 SQIVND (reference sequence). CDR3 in DNA: TGTGCCAGTACCCCTGGGGAAACCGTGAAAAACATTCAGTACTTC. Its translation is CASTPGETVKNIQYF.

The V call is TRBV29-1, the J call TRBJ2-3; D is perhaps TRBD1 (5 bases). Deletions cut 3 bases from V and 3 bases from J, with 13 bases between. Germline CDR1 is SQVTM and CDR2 is ANQGSEA. CDR3 size: 14 residues. The CDR3 DNA reads TGCAGCGTTGACCCACGCAGGGTAACAGATACGCAGTATTTT. It specifies CSVDPRRVTDTQYF.

V is TRBV19 and J is TRBJ1-3; weak D call: TRBD1 (5 bases). The germline V and J ends were trimmed by 3 bases and 0 bases, with 9 bases remaining between them. There are 15 residues in the CDR3. Germline V gives CDR1 LNHDA, CDR2 SQIVND (reference sequence). The CDR3 reads CASSIGAFSGNTIYF. The CDR3 DNA reads TGTGCCAGTAGTATCGGGGCGTTCTCTGGAAACACCATATATTTT.

This clone appeared a single time. The genes are TRBV28 and TRBJ2-7; D is possibly TRBD2 (6 bases). This CDR3 is built from 13 residues. CDR1 and CDR2 from the germline V gene are MDHEN and SYDVKM. V shed 5 bases and J shed 7 bases, with 15 bases lying between them. CDR3 nucleotides: TGTGCCAGCAGTACCGGGACTTTAAGGGAGCAGTACTTC. Residues: CASSTGTLREQYF.

This chain joins TRBV28 and TRBJ1-5, with D unresolved. The length of the CDR3 is 14 residues. V was shortened by 0 bases and J by 3 bases, with 6 bases between the two germline ends. The germline gives CDR1 MDHEN, CDR2 SYDVKM. The CDR3: CASSLWGNNQPQHF. The CDR3 nucleotides read TGTGCCAGCAGTTTATGGGGTAACAATCAGCCCCAGCATTTT.

The chain is built from TRBV6-5 and TRBJ2-7; D is unclear. This CDR3 is 12 amino acids long. Germline V gives CDR1 MNHEY, CDR2 SVGAGI. V lost 6 bases, J lost 3 bases, and 9 bases lay in between. CDR3 sequence: CASSTGSYEQYF. CDR3 nucleotides: TGTGCCAGCAGCACCGGCAGCTACGAGCAGTACTTC.